These 21 T cell receptor beta chains share one sample of origin, sequenced in a study of cytomegalovirus exposure and HLA in healthy donors. The study ran its PCR with 60 Vbeta and 13 Jbeta primers. Clones were sequenced by immunoSEQ multiplex PCR, and TCRdb holds only the in-frame ones, with some missing. Here the sample spans about 67,000 clones, less than 80% being singletons. Sequencing was carried out using PBMCs. These receptors were taken from a man in his sixties in good health and CMV-seropositive.

The chain employs TRBV6-1 and TRBJ1-2; 8 bases match TRBD1. From germline, CDR1 is MNHNS and CDR2 SASEGT. The CDR3 extends over 15 amino acids. Trimming removed 1 base from V and 8 bases from J; junction bases left unmatched: 9. CDR3 residues: CASSEGMTGVKGYTF. Here the CDR3 DNA reads TGTGCCAGCAGTGAAGGGATGACAGGGGTGAAGGGCTACACCTTC.

This clone has a handful of counts. The chain is built from TRBV7-9 and TRBJ2-5; TRBD2 is a possible D gene (6 bases). Per germline, CDR1 SEHNR and CDR2 FQNEAQ (reference sequence). The V end lost 10 bases, the J end lost 5 bases, and 20 bases lay between the germline ends. The CDR3 totals 14 residues. Here the CDR3 reads CATGLGLLGETQYF. The DNA of the CDR3 is TGTGCCACCGGACTGGGACTTTTGGGGGAGACCCAGTACTTC. Drawing the rest from reference TRBV7-9 and TRBJ2-5, the complete variable domain is DTGVSQNPRHKITKRGQNVTFRCDPISEHNRLYWYRQTLGQGPEFLTYFQNEAQLEKSRLLSDRFSAERPKGSFSTLEIQRTEQGDSAMYLCATGLGLLGETQYFGPGTRLLVL.

The chain employs TRBV6-1 and TRBJ2-1, with D maybe TRBD2 (5 bases). The CDR3 length is 12 residues. CDR1 MNHNS and CDR2 SASEGT come from the germline V gene. Trimming shortened V by 1 base and J by 10 bases, and 8 bases separated the two germline ends. In DNA form, the CDR3 reads TGTGCCAGCAGTGAAGATCGAGGGGAGCAGTTCTTC. Protein sequence: CASSEDRGEQFF.

The chain has TRBV18 and TRBJ2-1; TRBD2 is a possible D gene (5 bases). The CDR3 is made up of 16 amino acids. V gave up 1 base and J gave up 4 bases, with 14 bases separating them. The germline V gene has CDR1 KGHSH and CDR2 LQKENI. CDR3 sequence reads: CASSPRKRSGYNEQFF. CDR3 in DNA: TGTGCCAGCTCACCACGAAAGCGGTCGGGTTACAATGAGCAGTTCTTC.

The J gene is TRBJ2-3, the V gene TRBV4-1, with 7 bases fitting TRBD2. Germline loops: CDR1 MGHRA, CDR2 YSYEKL. Trimming took 2 bases from V and 0 from J; bases not matched to a gene: 5. The CDR3 has 16 amino acids. In DNA form, the CDR3 reads TGCGCCAGCAGCCAACCCTTAGCGGGTAGCACAGATACGCAGTATTTT. Translation gives CASSQPLAGSTDTQYF.

The rearrangement links TRBV15 to TRBJ1-3, with D hard to call. The CDR3 loop spans 16 amino acids. The ends were cut back, 8 bases at V and 1 base at J, with 18 bases in the middle. Germline V lookup: CDR1 LNHNV, CDR2 YYDKDF (reference sequence). The CDR3 spells CATYYLSPESGNTIYF. CDR3 nucleotides: TGTGCCACCTACTACTTGTCCCCAGAATCTGGAAACACCATATATTTT.

V usage is TRBV7-6 and J usage is TRBJ2-5, with 7 bases that match TRBD2. Losses at the gene ends were 3 bases for V and 5 bases for J; bases not matched to a gene: 3. The CDR3 sequence is 13 residues long. Germline CDR1 SGHVS, CDR2 FNYEAQ. CDR3 sequence reads: CASSFELAETQYF. The CDR3 DNA sequence: TGTGCCAGCAGCTTTGAACTAGCGGAGACCCAGTACTTC. Supplemented by reference TRBV7-6 and TRBJ2-5, the full variable domain reads GAGVSQSPRYKVTKRGQDVALRCDPISGHVSLYWYRQALGQGPEFLTYFNYEAQQDKSGLPNDRFSAERPEGSISTLTIQRTEQRDSAMYRCASSFELAETQYFGPGTRLLVL.

A few counts support this clone. J is TRBJ1-2 and V is TRBV7-2; 7 bases are a match to TRBD1. The V gene end was trimmed by 5 bases and the J gene end by 2 bases; junction bases not matched to a gene: 5. The germline V gene encodes CDR1 SGHTA and CDR2 FQGNSA. The CDR3 runs 14 residues. The DNA of the CDR3 is TGTGCCAGCAGCCTAGGGGGACAGAACTATGGCTACACCTTC. Protein product: CASSLGGQNYGYTF. Drawing the rest from reference TRBV7-2 and TRBJ1-2, the complete variable domain is GAGVSQSPSNKVTEKGKDVELRCDPISGHTALYWYRQSLGQGLEFLIYFQGNSAPDKSGLPSDRFSAERTGGSVSTLTIQRTQQEDSAVYLCASSLGGQNYGYTFGSGTRLTVV.

The chain recombines TRBV4-1 with TRBJ1-6; TRBD1 matches at 9 bases. Unmatched junction bases numbered 9, after V lost 0 bases and J lost 12 bases. Per germline, CDR1 MGHRA and CDR2 YSYEKL. CDR3 length: 16 residues. The CDR3 coding sequence is TGCGCCAGCAGCCAAGACTGGGGACAGGGAGGGGAACCCCTCCACTTT. It specifies CASSQDWGQGGEPLHF.

This clone was observed a few times. The chain has TRBV19 and TRBJ1-5; TRBD1 matches 10 bases. The V segment lost 3 bases and the J segment 6 bases; nucleotides outside the gene matches: 5. The CDR3 is 15 amino acids. Germline CDR1 and CDR2: LNHDA and SQIVND (reference sequence). The CDR3 here is CASSISGQGSQPQHF. The CDR3 DNA is TGTGCCAGTAGTATCTCGGGACAGGGGAGTCAGCCCCAGCATTTT.

The chain combines TRBV4-1 with TRBJ1-1; 7 nucleotides agree with TRBD1. V was clipped by 9 bases and J by 0 bases; unmatched bases: 4. The CDR3 consists of 13 residues. Per the germline V gene, CDR1 is MGHRA and CDR2 is YSYEKL. Here the CDR3 DNA reads TGCGCCAGTCGGGACAGAATGAACACTGAAGCTTTCTTT. Its protein product is CASRDRMNTEAFF.

CDR3 protein: CSVESQGAQEQYF. CDR3 DNA: TGCAGCGTTGAATCGCAGGGGGCGCAGGAGCAGTACTTC. V gene TRBV29-1 combines with J gene TRBJ2-5, with 8 positions matching TRBD1. The CDR3 totals 13 residues. V gave up 2 bases and J gave up 11 bases; unmatched junction bases: 10. Looked up from germline, CDR1 is SQVTM and CDR2 is ANQGSEA.

V usage is TRBV27 and J usage is TRBJ2-5, with 10 nucleotides matching TRBD2. The V segment lost 3 bases and the J segment 1 base; nucleotides outside the gene matches: 2. Germline V gene lookup returns CDR1 MNHEY and CDR2 SMNVEV (reference sequence). The CDR3 has 15 amino acids. The CDR3 spells CASSFSGRIQETQYF. Written as DNA, the CDR3 is TGTGCCAGCAGTTTTAGCGGGAGGATCCAAGAGACCCAGTACTTC.

The gene calls are TRBV6-5 and TRBJ2-2; D uncertain. The CDR3 spans 14 residues. Germline CDR1 and CDR2: MNHEY and SVGAGI. V lost 2 bases, J lost 4 bases, and 8 bases lay in between. In nucleotides, the CDR3 is TGTGCCAGCAGTTACAGCGCTCCCACCGGGGAGCTGTTTTTT. It codes for CASSYSAPTGELFF.

The DNA for the CDR3 is TGCGCCAGCAGCTTCTTAATGACTAGCGGGAGCTCCTACGAGCAGTACTTC. Translated, it gives CASSFLMTSGSSYEQYF. This chain links TRBV5-1 with TRBJ2-7; TRBD2 matches at 12 bases. This CDR3 contains 17 residues. CDR1 is SGHRS and CDR2 is YFSETQ in the germline V gene. V was clipped by 2 bases and J by 0 bases; unmatched bases: 6.

This chain uses TRBV11-3 with TRBJ2-7; 8 nucleotides align to TRBD2. Germline CDR1 and CDR2: SGHNT and YENEEA. This CDR3 region has 15 residues. The trim removed 5 bases at V and 3 bases at J, leaving 9 bases unmatched. The CDR3 nucleotides are TGTGCCAGCAGCCCCCGGGGTAGCGGGATCTACGAGCAGTACTTC. Its translation is CASSPRGSGIYEQYF. Together with reference TRBV11-3 and TRBJ2-7, the CDR3 gives the full variable domain: EAGVVQSPRYKIIEKKQPVAFWCNPISGHNTLYWYLQNLGQGPELLIRYENEEAVDDSQLPKDRFSAERLKGVDSTLKIQPAELGDSAVYLCASSPRGSGIYEQYFGPGTRLTVT.

This clone was recorded a few times. This chain connects TRBV16 to TRBJ2-7; D not resolved. Germline V CDR1 and CDR2: KGHSY, FQNENV. The CDR3 consists of 11 residues. V shed 4 bases and J shed 5 bases, with 6 bases lying between them. The chain's CDR3 is CASSPSDEQYF. The CDR3 nucleotides are TGTGCCAGCAGCCCCTCGGACGAGCAGTACTTC.

This chain uses TRBV6-5 with TRBJ1-2; D gene uncertain. V lost 0 bases, J lost 6 bases, and 5 bases lay in between. The CDR3 runs to 12 residues. Germline V gene data show CDR1 as MNHEY and CDR2 as SVGAGI. The CDR3 nucleotides are TGTGCCAGCAGTTACTCTCGGGATGGCTACACCTTC. It specifies CASSYSRDGYTF.

This chain joins TRBV27 and TRBJ1-1, with D tentatively TRBD1 (5 bases). Trimming stripped 6 bases from V and 5 bases from J, with 13 bases between. CDR1 and CDR2 from the germline V gene are MNHEY and SMNVEV (reference sequence). The CDR3 extends over 13 amino acids. This CDR3 is CASRRGEETEAFF. DNA for the CDR3: TGTGCCAGCAGGAGAGGGGAGGAGACTGAAGCTTTCTTT.

CDR3 loop: CASSLGEGLGNDQPQHF. The CDR3 DNA follows: TGTGCCAGCAGCTTAGGGGAGGGGCTCGGGAACGATCAGCCCCAGCATTTT. The V and J genes are TRBV7-8 and TRBJ1-5; tentative D call: TRBD1 (5 bases). Germline V gene data show CDR1 as SGHVS and CDR2 as FQNEAQ. Trimming stripped 1 base from V and 5 bases from J, with 18 bases between. The CDR3 extends over 17 amino acids.

This chain joins TRBV18 and TRBJ2-4; 9 bases are shared with TRBD1. The CDR3 runs 18 residues. V lost 3 bases to trimming and J lost 0 bases; unmatched junction nucleotides: 9. The germline V gene has CDR1 KGHSH and CDR2 LQKENI. The CDR3 is CASSPGQGYSGAKNIQYF. Here the CDR3 DNA reads TGTGCCAGCTCACCCGGACAGGGGTACAGTGGAGCCAAAAACATTCAGTACTTC. The whole variable domain, remainder taken from reference TRBV18 and TRBJ2-4, is NAGVMQNPRHLVRRRGQEARLRCSPMKGHSHVYWYRQLPEEGLKFMVYLQKENIIDESGMPKERFSAEFPKEGPSILRIQQVVRGDSAAYFCASSPGQGYSGAKNIQYFGAGTRLSVL.